This is a list of T cell receptor beta chains from one sample in a study of blood T cell repertoires in COVID-19. Assay used: immunoSEQ multiplex PCR; TCRdb lists only in-frame clones, some missing. This sample has 150,000 to 200,000 clones, with around 86% found just once. Sequenced: peripheral blood. The receptors were gathered from a man in his forties with acute or convalescent COVID-19. Each CDR3 is given with its conserved first and last residue. D genes are given only for firm matches. Clone size is not always given. Where it is, it says once, few, many or a class for expanded clones.

abundance,d_gene,v_gene,j_gene,CDR3aa,CDR3nt
NA,TRBD2,TRBV7-2,TRBJ2-7,CASSPGTNQYF,TGTGCCAGCAGCCCCGGGACTAATCAGTACTTC
NA,TRBD1,TRBV7-2,TRBJ1-2,CASSLGQGLYGYTF,TGTGCCAGCAGCCTCGGACAGGGTCTATATGGCTACACCTTC
NA,NA,TRBV4-3,TRBJ1-2,CASSQDMGGYGYTF,TGCGCCAGCAGCCAAGATATGGGGGGCTATGGCTACACCTTC
NA,TRBD1,TRBV11-2,TRBJ2-7,CASSYHRGEQYF,TGTGCCAGCAGCTACCACAGGGGCGAGCAGTACTTC
NA,TRBD1,TRBV5-1,TRBJ1-5,CASSPGTGGGQPQHF,TGCGCCAGCAGCCCCGGGACAGGGGGAGGTCAGCCCCAGCATTTT
NA,TRBD1,TRBV30,TRBJ1-6,CAWSTGTDNSPLHF,TGTGCCTGGAGTACCGGGACAGACAATTCACCCCTCCACTTT
NA,TRBD1,TRBV6-6,TRBJ1-1,CASRRDRGNTEAFF,TGTGCCAGCAGGCGAGACAGGGGAAACACTGAAGCTTTCTTT
NA,TRBD1,TRBV5-6,TRBJ2-7,CASSRDGQAQYEQYF,TGTGCCAGCAGCCGGGACGGACAGGCGCAATACGAGCAGTACTTC
once,TRBD1,TRBV6-5,TRBJ1-3,CASSLTGAFGNTIYF,TGTGCCAGCAGTTTGACAGGGGCATTTGGAAACACCATATATTTT
NA,TRBD2,TRBV5-1,TRBJ2-3,CASSPGLAADTQYF,TGCGCCAGCAGCCCCGGACTAGCGGCAGATACGCAGTATTTT
NA,NA,TRBV29-1,TRBJ2-1,CSVDGPYNEQFF,TGCAGCGTTGATGGGCCGTACAATGAGCAGTTCTTC
NA,NA,TRBV6-2/TRBV6-3,TRBJ2-4,CASSYSIGVRNIQYF,TGTGCCAGCAGTTACTCGATCGGGGTCAGAAACATTCAGTACTTC
NA,NA,TRBV4-3,TRBJ1-2,CASSQSSTNSYGYTF,TGCGCCAGCAGCCAGTCCTCAACGAACAGTTATGGCTACACCTTC
NA,NA,TRBV10-3,TRBJ2-7,CAISGGAASSYEQYF,TGTGCCATCAGTGGTGGGGCAGCCAGCTCCTACGAGCAGTACTTC
NA,TRBD1,TRBV6-5,TRBJ1-5,CASSLTGASNQPQHF,TGTGCCAGCAGCCTCACAGGGGCCAGCAATCAGCCCCAGCATTTT
NA,TRBD1,TRBV4-2,TRBJ2-5,CASSPMRTGDQETQYF,TGTGCCAGCAGCCCGATGCGGACAGGGGACCAAGAGACCCAGTACTTC
NA,NA,TRBV5-1,TRBJ2-3,CASSLVGQGTDTQYF,TGCGCCAGCAGCTTGGTAGGTCAGGGGACAGATACGCAGTATTTT
NA,TRBD1,TRBV14,TRBJ2-7,CASSSSDRWAGEQYF,TGTGCCAGCAGCTCCTCGGACAGGTGGGCCGGCGAGCAGTACTTC
NA,TRBD2,TRBV7-3,TRBJ2-3,CASSGGATDTQYF,TGTGCCAGTAGCGGGGGGGCCACAGATACGCAGTATTTT
few,NA,TRBV12-3/TRBV12-4,TRBJ1-5,CASSTGGQPQHF,TGTGCCAGCAGTACAGGCGGTCAGCCCCAGCATTTT
NA,NA,TRBV3-1/TRBV3-2,TRBJ2-3,CASARGGQDTQYF,TGTGCCAGCGCGAGGGGGGGCCAAGATACGCAGTATTTT
NA,NA,TRBV11-2,TRBJ2-1,CASSYTWSGGWNEQFF,TGTGCCAGCAGCTACACGTGGAGTGGAGGGTGGAATGAGCAGTTCTTC
NA,TRBD1,TRBV29-1,TRBJ1-2,CSVEFRDSVGGYTF,TGCAGCGTTGAGTTTCGGGACAGTGTGGGGGGCTACACCTTC
NA,TRBD2,TRBV5-4,TRBJ2-1,CASRRSGGAYNEQFF,TGTGCCAGCAGGAGAAGCGGGGGGGCCTACAATGAGCAGTTCTTC
NA,NA,TRBV21-1,TRBJ1-1,CASSKVCSTEAFF,TGTGCCAGCAGCAAAGTATGCAGTACTGAAGCTTTCTTT
NA,TRBD2,TRBV5-1,TRBJ2-5,CASSLVVSGGAGETQYF,TGCGCCAGCAGCTTGGTTGTTAGCGGGGGGGCAGGAGAGACCCAGTACTTC
NA,TRBD1,TRBV6-5,TRBJ1-2,CASSTDTGGYGYTF,TGTGCCAGCAGTACAGATACAGGGGGCTATGGCTACACCTTC
NA,TRBD2,TRBV7-2,TRBJ2-7,CASSGGTSSSYEQYF,TGTGCCAGCAGCGGGGGGACTAGCTCGTCCTACGAGCAGTACTTC
NA,NA,TRBV7-8,TRBJ2-2,CASSLYGGGELFF,TGTGCCAGCAGCTTATACGGTGGCGGGGAGCTGTTTTTT
NA,NA,TRBV11-3,TRBJ2-1,CASSLQGLNEQFF,TGTGCCAGCAGCTTACAGGGTTTGAATGAGCAGTTCTTC
NA,NA,TRBV7-9,TRBJ2-1,CASIPPGLPRGEQFF,TGTGCCAGCATCCCGCCGGGACTCCCGAGGGGTGAGCAGTTCTTC
NA,NA,TRBV5-6,TRBJ1-1,CASSARAEAFF,TGTGCCAGCAGCGCTCGAGCTGAAGCTTTCTTT
NA,NA,TRBV6-5,TRBJ1-1,CASSYSTGTLGAFF,TGTGCCAGCAGTTACTCCACAGGGACACTCGGAGCTTTCTTT
NA,TRBD1,TRBV10-3,TRBJ2-3,CAIRGDRGPDTQYF,TGTGCCATCAGAGGGGACAGGGGACCAGATACGCAGTATTTT
NA,NA,TRBV7-7,TRBJ2-7,CASSCGSQGKRSYEQYF,TGTGCTAGCAGCTGTGGATCACAGGGAAAACGGTCCTACGAGCAGTACTTC
NA,TRBD1,TRBV11-1,TRBJ2-7,CASSVGQGTGEQYF,TGTGCCAGCAGCGTCGGACAGGGCACGGGCGAGCAGTACTTC
NA,TRBD1,TRBV28,TRBJ2-7,CASRGQGEAYF,TGTGCCAGCAGGGGACAGGGCGAGGCGTACTTC
once,NA,TRBV7-2,TRBJ1-4,CASSLGLAAWEKLFF,TGTGCCAGCAGCTTAGGGTTGGCGGCTTGGGAAAAACTGTTTTTT
NA,TRBD1,TRBV5-4,TRBJ2-3,CASSLRDSSADTQYF,TGTGCCAGCAGCTTACGGGACAGCTCGGCAGATACGCAGTATTTT
NA,TRBD1,TRBV14,TRBJ2-7,CASSPLDRGFYEQYF,TGTGCCAGCAGCCCTTTGGACAGGGGCTTCTACGAGCAGTACTTC
few,NA,TRBV19,TRBJ1-5,CASRPLVGGVSNQPQHF,TGTGCCAGTAGACCACTCGTGGGCGGGGTGAGCAATCAGCCCCAGCATTTT
NA,NA,TRBV11-2,TRBJ1-3,CASERLAGNTIYF,TGTGCCAGCGAACGGTTAGCTGGAAACACCATATATTTT